Listed below are T cell receptor beta chains from one sample, sequenced in a study of T-cell reconstitution after alpha-beta-depleted transplantation in children. One entry per CDR3 protein, called by TCRdb with MiXCR from the PCR reads. The sample records a few hundred thousand distinct CDR3 sequences, roughly a quarter being singletons. The sequenced sample was PBMCs, obtained before TCRalphabeta/CD19-depleted stem cell transplant. The receptors derive from a boy in the first two years of life with Wiskott-Aldrich syndrome, due to receive a stem cell transplant. CDR3s include the opening cysteine and the closing phenylalanine or tryptophan. The order of the fields is CDR3 protein, J gene, V gene.

CDR3: CASRPPVGGTGGTDTQYF
J: TRBJ2-3
V: TRBV5-4

CDR3: CSAELAGASNEQFF
J: TRBJ2-1
V: TRBV20-1

CDR3: CASSLELPHTDTQYF
J: TRBJ2-3
V: TRBV5-1

CDR3: CASSYSSGGGTEAFF
J: TRBJ1-1
V: TRBV6-5

CDR3: CASSSTLSGTGYTF
J: TRBJ1-2
V: TRBV6-5

CDR3: CASSAFQGYEQYF
J: TRBJ2-7
V: TRBV6-1

CDR3: CASSLTGWVGAAFF
J: TRBJ1-1
V: TRBV27

CDR3: CSARPDSEAFF
J: TRBJ1-1
V: TRBV20-1

CDR3: CASSPGMLAKNIQYF
J: TRBJ2-4
V: TRBV5-1

CDR3: CASSLLPGITEAFF
J: TRBJ1-1
V: TRBV5-1

CDR3: CASNSWGANTEAFF
J: TRBJ1-1
V: TRBV19

CDR3: CASSRDQGRNEQFF
J: TRBJ2-1
V: TRBV7-9

CDR3: CASSLLGSGSEQYF
J: TRBJ2-7
V: TRBV6-1

CDR3: CSARGLLSGANVLTF
J: TRBJ2-6
V: TRBV20-1

CDR3: CSAKERVGQETQYF
J: TRBJ2-5
V: TRBV20-1

CDR3: CAISESKDRVYTGELFF
J: TRBJ2-2
V: TRBV10-3

CDR3: CATSDGALVTDTQYF
J: TRBJ2-3
V: TRBV24-1

CDR3: CSATTSGSYNEQFF
J: TRBJ2-1
V: TRBV20-1

CDR3: CASSAGQNNEQFF
J: TRBJ2-1
V: TRBV5-1

CDR3: CSVEDRRDRSSYGYTF
J: TRBJ1-2
V: TRBV29-1

CDR3: CAISDFSGRGETQYF
J: TRBJ2-5
V: TRBV10-3

CDR3: CASSRKGTQYF
J: TRBJ2-5
V: TRBV7-9

CDR3: CASRSGGRRYEQYF
J: TRBJ2-7
V: TRBV12-3/TRBV12-4

CDR3: CASSLLFGSGTGELFF
J: TRBJ2-2
V: TRBV5-6

CDR3: CSARDAGASTDTQYF
J: TRBJ2-3
V: TRBV20-1

CDR3: CSARTGTYQNIQYF
J: TRBJ2-4
V: TRBV20-1

CDR3: CSAVGLPGGGDTQYF
J: TRBJ2-3
V: TRBV20-1

CDR3: CATSDLGLAGTNTGELFF
J: TRBJ2-2
V: TRBV24-1